Each of the 9 T cell receptor beta chains below was sequenced from the same sample in a study of cytomegalovirus exposure and HLA in healthy donors. PCR employed 60 Vbeta and 13 Jbeta primers. The assay was immunoSEQ multiplex PCR, and TCRdb's table has in-frame clones only and misses some. The table records some 170,000 clones, around 80% of them present only once. Input material: PBMCs. These receptors were taken from a man aged 35 to 55 in good health and CMV-seronegative.

In nucleotides, the CDR3 is TGTGCCAGCAGTTTTTCCCCCCCAGCGAATCAGCCCCAGCATTTT. This translates into CASSFSPPANQPQHF. The chain recombines TRBV27 with TRBJ1-5; D unresolved. The CDR3 is made up of 15 amino acids. V was pared by 3 bases and J by 4 bases, with 13 bases between. The V gene's germline CDR1 is MNHEY and CDR2 SMNVEV (reference sequence).

The V gene is TRBV5-1, the J gene TRBJ2-7, with D tentatively TRBD2 (7 bases). V lost 7 bases, J lost 6 bases, and 14 bases lay in between. CDR3 length: 12 residues. From germline, CDR1 is SGHRS and CDR2 YFSETQ. CDR3 coding DNA: TGCGCCAGCGGGGGGGGGCAGGGCGAGCAGTACTTC. Residues: CASGGGQGEQYF.

The rearrangement links TRBV13 to TRBJ2-1; tentative D call: TRBD2 (6 bases). The CDR3 loop spans 13 amino acids. The germline CDR1 and CDR2 sequences are PRHDT and FYEKMQ (reference sequence). Trimming took off 6 bases at V and 4 bases at J, with 10 bases between the two ends. CDR3 loop: CASRPLAYNEQFF. CDR3 nucleotides: TGTGCCAGCAGACCACTAGCTTACAATGAGCAGTTCTTC. Full variable domain (rest looked up from reference TRBV13 and TRBJ2-1): AAGVIQSPRHLIKEKRETATLKCYPIPRHDTVYWYQQGPGQDPQFLISFYEKMQSDKGSIPDRFSAQQFSDYHSELNMSSLELGDSALYFCASRPLAYNEQFFGPGTRLTVL.

This rearrangement joins TRBV11-2 to TRBJ2-7; tentatively, D is TRBD2 (7 bases). V dropped 1 base and J dropped 4 bases, with 11 bases sitting between them. The CDR3 is 14 residues long. Germline V gene data show CDR1 as SGHAT and CDR2 as FQNNGV. CDR3 residues: CASSLGGGAYEQYF. CDR3 nucleotides: TGTGCCAGCAGCTTAGGAGGGGGGGCATACGAGCAGTACTTC.

The chain employs TRBV6-5 and TRBJ2-2, with TRBD2 matching over 9 bases. CDR3 size: 14 residues. The J segment lost 5 bases and the V segment lost 8 bases, leaving 6 bases of the junction unmatched. Germline V gene data show CDR1 as MNHEY and CDR2 as SVGAGI. The DNA for the CDR3 is TGTGCCAGCGGTAGCGGGAGCTCTACCGGGGAGCTGTTTTTT. It translates to CASGSGSSTGELFF.

The chain employs TRBV28 and TRBJ1-1; D ambiguous. The CDR3 loop spans 15 amino acids. Per germline, CDR1 MDHEN and CDR2 SYDVKM. The V and J ends lost 4 bases and 3 bases respectively, with 15 bases between them. The CDR3 protein is CASSSQQPLYTEAFF. CDR3 DNA sequence: TGTGCCAGCAGTTCGCAACAGCCCCTCTACACTGAAGCTTTCTTT. The full variable domain, completed using reference TRBV28 and TRBJ1-1, is DVKVTQSSRYLVKRTGEKVFLECVQDMDHENMFWYRQDPGLGLRLIYFSYDVKMKEKGDIPEGYSVSREKKERFSLILESASTNQTSMYLCASSSQQPLYTEAFFGQGTRLTVV.

V and J are TRBV28 and TRBJ2-1; 8 nucleotides line up with TRBD1. V shed 5 bases and J 10 bases; nucleotides not matched to a gene: 13. The V gene's germline CDR1 is MDHEN and CDR2 SYDVKM. This CDR3 is built from 15 residues. DNA for the CDR3: TGTGCCAGCAGTACAGAACCCGGGACAGGTTCGGAGCAGTTCTTC. Residues: CASSTEPGTGSEQFF.

This clone was picked up a small number of times. The chain links TRBV23-1 to TRBJ2-7, with 16 positions matching TRBD2. TRBV23-1 is reported as an ORF; its role is uncertain. Unmatched junction bases numbered 9, after V lost 10 bases and J lost 6 bases. This CDR3 is 15 amino acids long. CDR3 protein: CAIHGTSGRAVEQYF. CDR3 coding DNA: TGCGCCATCCACGGGACTAGCGGGAGGGCCGTCGAGCAGTACTTC.

This chain uses TRBV5-1 with TRBJ2-3; no clear D gene. Germline CDR1 is SGHRS and CDR2 is YFSETQ. The CDR3 has 15 amino acids. V lost 3 bases and J 0 bases, leaving 11 bases between the germline ends. DNA for the CDR3: TGCGCCAGCAGCTCCGCACGAGCTAGCACAGATACGCAGTATTTT. Translating gives CASSSARASTDTQYF.